This T cell receptor beta chain came from a study of tumor-infiltrating lymphocytes in primary liver carcinoma. This clonotype was counted a single time. At one end the junction does not follow the germline gene, possibly because of a read error. Unsorted whole blood yielded blood RNA, and germline DNA was extracted as well. A primer in the constant region served to generate TCR beta cDNA from about 470 ng of total RNA. Slightly modified ARM-PCR, run as three nested multiplex PCR rounds, produced the TCR beta libraries. Each of the first two PCR rounds ran approximately 11 cycles with TRBV1-TRBV30 forward and C-beta reverse primers. TCRdb used MiXCR to reprocess the multiplex PCR reads, holding one entry per CDR3 protein. In the table there are about 320,000 distinct CDR3 sequences, over 55% of which are singletons. This CDR3 is built from 13 residues. CDR1 and CDR2 (germline): SGHNT, YENEEA.

The rearrangement uses TRBV11-3 and TRBJ2-5; tentatively, D is TRBD1 or TRBD2 (5 bases each). This TCR derives from a man between 35 and 55 years old with primary liver carcinoma and hepatitis B virus infection. The sequenced sample was peripheral blood. In DNA, the CDR3 is TGTGTCAGCAGCCCTGGGACGGAAGAGACCCAGTACTTC. As protein: CVSSPGTEETQYF. The full variable domain, with the rest looked up from reference TRBV11-3 and TRBJ2-5, is EAGVVQSPRYKIIEKKQPVAFWCNPISGHNTLYWYLQNLGQGPELLIRYENEEAVDDSQLPKDRFSAERLKGVDSTLKIQPAELGDSAVYLCVSSPGTEETQYFGPGTRLLVL.